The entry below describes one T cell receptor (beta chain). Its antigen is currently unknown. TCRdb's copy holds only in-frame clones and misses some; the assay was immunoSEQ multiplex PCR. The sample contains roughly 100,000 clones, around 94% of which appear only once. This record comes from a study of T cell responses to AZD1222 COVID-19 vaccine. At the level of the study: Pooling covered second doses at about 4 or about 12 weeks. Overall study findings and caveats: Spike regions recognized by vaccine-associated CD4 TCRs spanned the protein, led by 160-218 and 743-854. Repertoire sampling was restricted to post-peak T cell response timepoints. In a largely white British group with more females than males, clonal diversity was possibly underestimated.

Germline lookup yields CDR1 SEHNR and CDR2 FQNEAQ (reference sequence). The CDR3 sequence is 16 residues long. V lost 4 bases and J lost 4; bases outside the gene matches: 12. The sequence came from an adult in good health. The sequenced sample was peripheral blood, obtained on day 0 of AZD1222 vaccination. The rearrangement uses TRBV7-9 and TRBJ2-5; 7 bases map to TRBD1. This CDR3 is CASSSNMDRFSETQYF. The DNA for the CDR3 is TGTGCCAGCAGCTCGAACATGGACAGGTTTTCAGAGACCCAGTACTTC.